These 21 T cell receptor beta chains were all obtained from the same sample, sequenced in a study of post-analysis software for immune sequencing data. Their antigen targets remain unknown. Included in the TCR beta cDNA libraries were unique molecular identifiers. One entry per CDR3 protein results from TCRdb running MiXCR on the PCR reads. The data hold about 210,000 distinct CDR3 sequences, with roughly 28% observed a single time. Study results and caveats: TRBV5-6, TRBV5-1 and TRBV20-1 were among a few TRBV segments more frequent in patients than controls.

Specimen: blood. All receptors derive from a girl aged 2-17 years with multiple sclerosis.

This clonotype was observed at least ten times. The rearrangement links TRBV18 to TRBJ2-1; the match to TRBD1 covers 7 bases. V shed 3 bases and J 4 bases; nucleotides not matched to a gene: 6. The CDR3 loop spans 15 amino acids. The germline V gene has CDR1 KGHSH and CDR2 LQKENI. CDR3 protein: CASSPTGDSYNEQFF. CDR3 coding DNA: TGTGCCAGCTCACCGACTGGGGACAGTTACAATGAGCAGTTCTTC.

In this sample, this clonotype turned up many times. This chain uses TRBV10-3 with TRBJ2-1; 10 nucleotides line up with TRBD2. J was trimmed by 8 bases and V by 6 bases; bases with no gene match: 10. The CDR3 has 15 amino acids. Per germline, CDR1 ENHRY and CDR2 SYGVKD. CDR3 in DNA: TGTGCCATCAGGAGTAGCGGGGGGTCCCGCGATGAGCAGTTCTTC. Protein: CAIRSSGGSRDEQFF.

The chain combines TRBV27 with TRBJ1-2; tentative D call: TRBD1 (5 bases). The CDR3 loop spans 14 amino acids. V lost 4 bases and J lost 1, with 10 bases in between. Germline CDR1 and CDR2: MNHEY and SMNVEV (reference sequence). This CDR3 is CASSWKGINYGYTF. The CDR3 bases are TGTGCCAGCAGTTGGAAGGGGATTAACTATGGCTACACCTTC.

This clonotype was found many times. The J gene is TRBJ1-5, the V gene TRBV29-1, with unresolved D. The CDR3 spans 14 residues. The ends were cut back, 4 bases at V and 0 bases at J, with 10 bases in the middle. Germline V CDR1 and CDR2: SQVTM, ANQGSEA. The CDR3 sequence: CSVGEGTSNQPQHF. As DNA, the CDR3 is TGCAGCGTTGGCGAGGGTACTAGCAATCAGCCCCAGCATTTT.

As for this clonotype: A much larger clone is a single base away; this may be a read error. The chain combines TRBV29-1 with TRBJ2-7; possible D gene TRBD2, 6 bases. The CDR3 loop spans 13 amino acids. V was pared by 6 bases and J by 4 bases, with 16 bases between. The V gene's germline CDR1 is SQVTM and CDR2 ANQGSEA. The CDR3 coding sequence is TGCAGCGTAATGAGACGGGGGTTTTACGAGCAGTACTTC. This codes for CSVMRRGFYEQYF.

This chain's CDR3 is CATHESFKNTEAFF. DNA of the CDR3: TGTGCCACTCACGAATCATTTAAGAACACTGAAGCTTTCTTT. This chain joins TRBV14 and TRBJ1-1; D is ambiguous. Per the germline V gene, CDR1 is SGHDN and CDR2 is FVKESK. The CDR3 is 14 residues long. Between the trimmed V and J ends, which lost 10 bases and 1 base, there was a span of 16 bases.

Of note for this clonotype: At one end the junction does not follow the germline gene, possibly because of a read error. The CDR3 sequence is CAASRDLPAEPTDTQYF. The CDR3 nucleotides read TGTGCCGCCAGCAGAGATCTGCCAGCGGAACCCACAGATACGCAGTATTTT. The chain uses TRBV15 and TRBJ2-3; maybe TRBD2 (5 bases). The germline V gene has CDR1 LNHNV and CDR2 YYDKDF (reference sequence). There are 17 residues in the CDR3.

This clonotype was seen a handful of times. This chain uses TRBV20-1 with TRBJ2-5, with TRBD2 identical over 10 bases. The germline CDR1 and CDR2 sequences are DFQATT and SNEGSKA (reference sequence). The CDR3 is made up of 15 amino acids. With V trimmed by 0 bases and J by 1 base, 2 bases remained unmatched. CDR3 bases: TGCAGTGCTAGAGACCGGACTAGCGGCCAAGAGACCCAGTACTTC. Encoded protein: CSARDRTSGQETQYF.

The chain links TRBV5-1 to TRBJ2-7; D is possibly TRBD1 or TRBD2 (5 bases each). CDR3 length: 15 amino acids. Trimming pared 5 bases from V and 3 bases from J, leaving 18 bases between. Germline assignment: CDR1 SGHRS and CDR2 YFSETQ. The CDR3 bases are TGCGCCAGCAGGCACCGGGACCAGGGCGTCTACGAGCAGTACTTC. Translated: CASRHRDQGVYEQYF.

Only a few counts were recorded for this clonotype. V is TRBV4-1 and J is TRBJ1-1; D gene ambiguous. From germline, CDR1 is MGHRA and CDR2 YSYEKL. The ends were cut back, 6 bases at V and 3 bases at J, with 20 bases in the middle. CDR3 size: 16 residues. The CDR3 DNA reads as TGCGCCAGCAGTTCCCGGCCGGGAGCCCGGGACACTGAAGCTTTCTTT. It yields the protein CASSSRPGARDTEAFF.

This chain links TRBV12-3 or TRBV12-4 with TRBJ2-7; perhaps TRBD1 as D (6 bases). This CDR3 has 14 amino acids. V lost 7 bases and J 7 bases, leaving 20 bases between the germline ends. The CDR3 DNA follows: TGTGCCAGCAAGATCAGCCGGGGACACAGTGAGCAGTACTTC. It codes for CASKISRGHSEQYF.

In this sample, this clonotype turned up a few times. This sequence joins TRBV6-1 and TRBJ2-6; perhaps D is TRBD1 or TRBD2 (5 bases each). This CDR3 comprises 14 residues. V was pared by 5 bases and J by 4 bases, with 9 bases between. Germline V gives CDR1 MNHNS, CDR2 SASEGT. As DNA, the CDR3 is TGTGCCAGCAGTTCAGGGACCGGGGCCAACGTCCTGACTTTC. It codes for CASSSGTGANVLTF.

This rearrangement joins TRBV18 to TRBJ1-1; no definite D call. The germline gives CDR1 KGHSH, CDR2 LQKENI. Deletions cut 0 bases from V and 2 bases from J, with 7 bases between. This CDR3 is built from 14 residues. The CDR3 DNA reads as TGTGCCAGCTCACCACCGGGCAGCAACACTGAAGCTTTCTTT. Protein sequence: CASSPPGSNTEAFF.

The chain uses TRBV12-3 or TRBV12-4 and TRBJ2-5; D perhaps matches TRBD1 (5 bases). V was clipped by 5 bases and J by 5 bases, with 15 bases between them. The CDR3 is 14 amino acids. This CDR3 reads CASSQSRVQETQYF. CDR3 nucleotide sequence: TGTGCCAGCAGTCAGTCCAGGGTTCAGGAGACCCAGTACTTC.

This chain connects TRBV29-1 to TRBJ1-4; D gene unclear. V was trimmed by 4 bases and J by 5 bases, leaving 11 bases between them. The germline V gene has CDR1 SQVTM and CDR2 ANQGSEA. The length of the CDR3 is 13 residues. CDR3 in DNA: TGCAGCGTTGCTGCCCTCGGAAATGAAAAACTGTTTTTT. Translated: CSVAALGNEKLFF.

The J gene is TRBJ2-1, the V gene TRBV5-6, with TRBD2 as a possible D gene (5 bases). Germline CDR1 SGHDT, CDR2 YYEEEE. Trimming took 6 bases from V and 3 from J, leaving 10 bases between them. The CDR3 totals 13 residues. CDR3 coding DNA: TGTGCCAGCAACCCCCGGGACTACAATGAGCAGTTCTTC. The encoded protein is CASNPRDYNEQFF.

The chain joins TRBV27 to TRBJ2-7, with 8 bases fitting TRBD2. Germline loops: CDR1 MNHEY, CDR2 SMNVEV (reference sequence). This CDR3 has 15 residues. With 5 bases clipped from V and 2 bases from J, the junction kept 8 bases outside the gene matches. CDR3 amino acids: CASSPRSGGPYEQYF. For the CDR3, the DNA is TGTGCCAGCAGTCCCCGCTCGGGAGGGCCCTACGAGCAGTACTTC.

The gene calls are TRBV27 and TRBJ1-1, with unresolved D. This CDR3 has 13 residues. In germline, CDR1 is MNHEY, CDR2 SMNVEV (reference sequence). V was cut by 7 bases and J by 0 bases, with 9 bases left in between. The DNA of the CDR3 is TGTGCCAGCAAAACGACAATGAACACTGAAGCTTTCTTT. It translates to CASKTTMNTEAFF.

This clonotype was observed at least ten times. The V gene is TRBV6-1, the J gene TRBJ1-2; a weak D match, TRBD1 (6 bases). V was clipped by 3 bases and J by 4 bases, with 12 bases between them. Germline CDR1 is MNHNS and CDR2 is SASEGT. This CDR3 has 14 residues. The CDR3 is CASSDRDIPYGYTF. The DNA of the CDR3 is TGTGCCAGCAGTGACCGGGACATCCCCTATGGCTACACCTTC.

This clonotype was counted ten times or more. The J gene is TRBJ2-4, the V gene TRBV7-8; 7 nucleotides align to TRBD2. This CDR3 spans 18 amino acids. After removal of 2 bases from V and 1 base from J, the junction contained 11 bases not matched to a gene. Germline CDR1 and CDR2: SGHVS and FQNEAQ. The DNA of the CDR3 is TGTGCCAGCAGCTTAACGGTTGCTGGTAGCGGGGCCAAAAACATTCAGTACTTC. Its translation is CASSLTVAGSGAKNIQYF.

In its sample, this clonotype was seen a few times. This rearrangement joins TRBV2 to TRBJ2-1; TRBD2 might be the D (6 bases). The V end lost 4 bases, the J end lost 0 bases, and 13 bases lay between the germline ends. The length of the CDR3 is 16 residues. CDR1 and CDR2 from the germline V gene are SNHLY and FYNNEI. CDR3 in amino acids: CASSVTGTRSYNEQFF. In DNA form, the CDR3 reads TGTGCCAGCAGTGTAACCGGGACTCGCTCCTACAATGAGCAGTTCTTC.